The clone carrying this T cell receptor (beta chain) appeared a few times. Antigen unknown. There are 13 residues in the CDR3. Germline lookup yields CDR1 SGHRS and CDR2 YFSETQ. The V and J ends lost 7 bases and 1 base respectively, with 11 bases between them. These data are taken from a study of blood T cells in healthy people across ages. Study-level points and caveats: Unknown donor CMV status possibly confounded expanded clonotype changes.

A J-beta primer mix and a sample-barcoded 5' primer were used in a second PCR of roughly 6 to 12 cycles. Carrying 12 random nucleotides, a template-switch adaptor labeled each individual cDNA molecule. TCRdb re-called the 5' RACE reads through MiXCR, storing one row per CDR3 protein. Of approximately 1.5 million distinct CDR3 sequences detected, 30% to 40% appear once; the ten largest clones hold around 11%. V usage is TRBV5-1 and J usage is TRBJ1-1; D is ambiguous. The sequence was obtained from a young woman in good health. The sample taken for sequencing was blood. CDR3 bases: TGCGCCAGCGCCCTTACGGGGAACACTGAAGCTTTCTTT. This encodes CASALTGNTEAFF.